Below, 14 T cell receptor beta chains from the same sample are listed, as sequenced in a study of blood T cell repertoires in COVID-19. Assay used: immunoSEQ multiplex PCR; TCRdb lists only in-frame clones, some missing. The sample holds a few hundred thousand clones, 83% seen once. The sequenced sample was peripheral blood. The source is a man in his 60s who had recovered from COVID-19.

In nucleotides, the CDR3 is TGTGCCAGTAGTATAGGGCGGGAGGCCCCTGGGGCCAACGTCCTGACTTTC. It codes for CASSIGREAPGANVLTF. This chain links TRBV19 with TRBJ2-6; TRBD2 matches 8 bases. CDR1 LNHDA and CDR2 SQIVND come from the germline V gene (reference sequence). V was pared by 1 base and J by 2 bases, with 4 bases of the junction left unmatched. CDR3 length equals 17 residues.

There are a few counts of this clone. V gene TRBV27 combines with J gene TRBJ2-7; D uncertain. Trimming removed 2 bases at V and 0 bases at J, with 5 bases between. CDR1 is MNHEY, CDR2 SMNVEV, per germline (reference sequence). This CDR3 contains 13 residues. CDR3 amino acids: CASSLGHSYEQYF. The CDR3 DNA is TGTGCCAGCAGTTTAGGCCACTCCTACGAGCAGTACTTC.

This clone was found a few times. This chain uses TRBV19 with TRBJ1-2; D call uncertain. Trimming stripped 5 bases from V and 8 bases from J, with 21 bases between. CDR1 is LNHDA, CDR2 SQIVND, per germline (reference sequence). The CDR3 loop spans 15 amino acids. CDR3 loop: CASSPRVEMSGGYTF. Here the CDR3 DNA reads TGTGCCAGTAGTCCCCGGGTCGAGATGTCGGGGGGCTACACCTTC.

This chain joins TRBV3-1 (or the pseudogene TRBV3-2) and TRBJ2-7; TRBD1 is a possible D gene (6 bases). Trimming removed 0 bases at V and 0 bases at J, with 9 bases between. The CDR3 length is 15 residues. The germline CDR1 and CDR2 sequences are LGHDT and YNNKEL (reference sequence). The CDR3 coding sequence is TGTGCCAGCAGCCAAGATCCCAGGGGCTCCTACGAGCAGTACTTC. It specifies CASSQDPRGSYEQYF.

V is TRBV11-2 and J is TRBJ1-1; possible D gene TRBD1, 6 bases. The germline V gene encodes CDR1 SGHAT and CDR2 FQNNGV. Trimming removed 1 base at V and 0 bases at J, with 9 bases between. The CDR3 has 15 residues. CDR3 protein: CASSLVGQLNTEAFF. The CDR3 coding sequence is TGTGCCAGCAGCTTAGTCGGACAGCTGAACACTGAAGCTTTCTTT.

This chain uses TRBV27 with TRBJ2-3; 7 nucleotides agree with TRBD1. Germline trimming cut 1 base from V and 4 bases from J; bases unmatched to any gene: 8. CDR1 is MNHEY and CDR2 is SMNVEV in the germline V gene (reference sequence). This CDR3 contains 16 residues. For the CDR3, the DNA is TGTGCCAGCAGTTTATACAGGGGCCGTCTCTCAGATACGCAGTATTTT. Translation: CASSLYRGRLSDTQYF.

V is TRBV19 and J is TRBJ2-7; TRBD1 matches at 8 bases. The J segment lost 2 bases and the V segment lost 5 bases, leaving 8 bases of the junction unmatched. The CDR3 length is 15 residues. CDR1 is LNHDA and CDR2 is SQIVND in the germline V gene (reference sequence). CDR3 in amino acids: CASSSSGRGPYEQYF. CDR3 nucleotide sequence: TGTGCCAGTAGTTCCTCCGGCAGGGGGCCCTACGAGCAGTACTTC.

This chain joins TRBV3-1 (or the pseudogene TRBV3-2) and TRBJ1-6, with 9 bases identical to TRBD1. J was trimmed by 10 bases and V by 3 bases; bases with no gene match: 4. CDR3 size: 14 residues. Germline V lookup: CDR1 LGHDT, CDR2 YNNKEL (reference sequence). DNA of the CDR3: TGTGCCAGCAGCCAGGGACAGGGAAGGTCACCCCTCCACTTT. Its translation is CASSQGQGRSPLHF.

The chain joins TRBV28 to TRBJ1-1, with D unresolved. CDR1 MDHEN and CDR2 SYDVKM come from the germline V gene. CDR3 size: 14 residues. Trimming removed 3 bases from V and 4 bases from J, with 12 bases in between. CDR3 amino acids: CASSFAGRSTEAFF. In nucleotides, the CDR3 is TGTGCCAGCAGTTTTGCAGGCCGTAGCACTGAAGCTTTCTTT. The whole variable domain, filled in from reference TRBV28 and TRBJ1-1, reads DVKVTQSSRYLVKRTGEKVFLECVQDMDHENMFWYRQDPGLGLRLIYFSYDVKMKEKGDIPEGYSVSREKKERFSLILESASTNQTSMYLCASSFAGRSTEAFFGQGTRLTVV.

This sequence joins TRBV5-1 and TRBJ1-1; D ambiguous. V was clipped by 0 bases and J by 1 base, with 10 bases between them. CDR1 and CDR2 (germline): SGHRS, YFSETQ. The CDR3 loop spans 15 amino acids. The CDR3: CASSLGGSPNTEAFF. The CDR3 DNA reads as TGCGCCAGCAGCTTGGGAGGCTCCCCGAACACTGAAGCTTTCTTT.

The chain carries TRBV10-1 and TRBJ2-1, with D possibly matching TRBD2 (6 bases). CDR1 is WNHNN, CDR2 SYGVQD, per germline (reference sequence). Deletions cut 7 bases from V and 8 bases from J, with 12 bases between. The CDR3 has 12 residues. CDR3 sequence: CASTRRGYEQFF. The CDR3 nucleotides read TGCGCCAGCACCAGGAGGGGCTATGAGCAGTTCTTC.

The CDR3 region has the DNA TGTGCCAGCATCAGGGGTTCATCCATTGGGAGCCCCCAGCATTTT. It translates to CASIRGSSIGSPQHF. This chain uses TRBV28 with TRBJ1-5; the D gene is possibly TRBD1 (6 bases). Germline-derived CDR1 and CDR2 are MDHEN and SYDVKM. Trimming removed 7 bases at V and 10 bases at J, with 23 bases between. The CDR3 covers 15 residues.

This sequence joins TRBV6-6 and TRBJ2-7, with a tentative D call TRBD1 (6 bases). Germline lookup yields CDR1 MNHNY and CDR2 SVGAGI (reference sequence). The CDR3 spans 14 residues. With 5 bases removed from V and 7 bases from J, the gap between germline ends came to 18 bases. The CDR3 DNA follows: TGTGCCAGCAGTCTCCGACAGGAGTTGGGTGAGCAGTACTTC. This gives the protein CASSLRQELGEQYF.

V gene TRBV28 combines with J gene TRBJ2-1; D uncertain. The CDR3 runs 12 residues. Germline CDR1 and CDR2: MDHEN and SYDVKM. Trimming removed 3 bases from V and 10 bases from J, with 10 bases in between. CDR3 coding DNA: TGTGCCAGCAGTTTTCGGGTAGGCGAGCAGTTCTTC. It specifies CASSFRVGEQFF.